The rows below give T cell receptor beta chains drawn from one sample of a study of T cells in Graves' hyperthyroidism and ophthalmopathy. TCRdb processed the multiplex PCR reads anew with MiXCR; each CDR3 protein has one entry. The sample has 400,000 or so distinct CDR3 sequences, roughly an eighth seen once. The sequenced sample was blood. The receptors shown here come from a man aged 45-60 years with Graves' ophthalmopathy. The CDR3 runs from the conserved cysteine through the conserved F or W. A D gene is named only where the DNA matches it firmly. The listing skips clone size in some rows; elsewhere it reads once, few, many or a size class.

clone_size j_call v_call d_call cdr3_nt cdr3_aa
many TRBJ2-4 TRBV11-2 NA TGTGCCAGCAGCTTGACAGGATCTTTAGCCAAAAACATTCAGTACTTC CASSLTGSLAKNIQYF
many TRBJ1-3 TRBV28 NA TGTGCCAGCAGCACCCCTTCTGATCCAAGCTCTGGAAACACCATATATTTT CASSTPSDPSSGNTIYF
many TRBJ2-5 TRBV2 NA TGTGCCAGCAGTGAAGTGCGGGCGCGGAGGGAGACCCAGTACTTC CASSEVRARRETQYF
many TRBJ2-5 TRBV29-1 NA TGCAGCGTTGAATGGGCAGAACAAGAGACCCAGTACTTC CSVEWAEQETQYF
many TRBJ2-1 TRBV5-4 NA TGTGCCAGCAGCTTGGCCTTGGGAGTCGGCTACAATGAGCAGTTCTTC CASSLALGVGYNEQFF
few TRBJ2-3 TRBV6-2/TRBV6-3 TRBD2 TGTGCCAGCAGTTACTCGATAGCGGGGAGAGGGGGTACGCAGTATTTT CASSYSIAGRGGTQYF
few TRBJ2-1 TRBV18 TRBD2 TGTGCCAGCTCACCGGGGCTAGCGGGAGTCTCCTACAATGAGCAGTTCTTC CASSPGLAGVSYNEQFF
NA TRBJ2-1 TRBV14 TRBD1 TGTGCCAGCAGACGGACAGGAGGCAATGAGCAGTTCTTC CASRRTGGNEQFF
many TRBJ1-1 TRBV6-2/TRBV6-3 NA TGTGCCAGCAGTTATGGCTCCGGGGGCAGAACTGAAGCTTTCTTT CASSYGSGGRTEAFF
NA TRBJ1-1 TRBV11-3 NA TGTGCCAGCAGCTTTTACGTGAAGACGGGAGCTTTCTTT CASSFYVKTGAFF
many TRBJ1-2 TRBV5-1 NA TGCGCCAGCAGCTTGGTCGCTGGGTATGGCTACACCTTC CASSLVAGYGYTF
few TRBJ2-5 TRBV28 NA TGTGCCAGCAGGCCTAAAGGTGGTGGAGAGACCCAGTACTTC CASRPKGGGETQYF
many TRBJ2-3 TRBV11-2 NA TGTGCCAGCAGCTTAGGCACAGATACGCAGTATTTT CASSLGTDTQYF
few TRBJ2-5 TRBV29-1 NA TGCAGCGTCGTAGCCTCGGGGACCCAGTACTTC CSVVASGTQYF
NA TRBJ1-1 TRBV29-1 TRBD1 TGCAGCGTTTCCCCCAGGGGGGGTGGAACTGAAGCTTTCTTT CSVSPRGGGTEAFF
many TRBJ2-7 TRBV6-1 NA TGTGCCCAACCCACCGCTGGTCAGCAGTACTTC CAQPTAGQQYF
few TRBJ1-1 TRBV6-1 NA TGTGCCAGCAGCAATTTTCGAGGCCCCCAAACACCTGAAGCTTTCTTT CASSNFRGPQTPEAFF
many TRBJ2-1 TRBV24-1 NA TGTGCCACCAGTGCTGTAGCGGCAAGCTCCTACAATGAGCAGTTCTTC CATSAVAASSYNEQFF
few TRBJ2-3 TRBV27 TRBD2 TGTGCCAGCAATGGGGCGGGGGAGGGCACAGATACGCAGTATTTT CASNGAGEGTDTQYF
many TRBJ2-1 TRBV20-1 TRBD1 TGCAGTGCCATTGAAGGGACAGGGTCCCGCGAGCAGTTCTTC CSAIEGTGSREQFF
many TRBJ1-1 TRBV19 NA TGTGCCAGTAGTATTGGGAGGCACACTGAAGCTTTCTTT CASSIGRHTEAFF
many TRBJ2-6 TRBV7-2 TRBD1 TGTGCCAGCGGACACAGGGGTCCTGGGGCCAACGTCCTGACTTTC CASGHRGPGANVLTF
many TRBJ2-7 TRBV30 NA TGTGCCTGGAGTTTACAGGGTTGGGGCGAGCAGTACTTC CAWSLQGWGEQYF
few TRBJ2-3 TRBV6-1 TRBD2 TGTGCCAGCACCGGTAGCGGGGGTGTGGGGACGCAGTATTTT CASTGSGGVGTQYF
NA TRBJ2-3 TRBV12-3/TRBV12-4 TRBD1 TGTGCCAGCAGTTTAAGGGGGCAAGCAGATACGCAGTATTTT CASSLRGQADTQYF
once TRBJ2-1 TRBV19 TRBD1 TGTGCCAGCAGGACAGGGGTGAGGGGCAATGAGCAGTTCTTC CASRTGVRGNEQFF